This paragraph covers one T cell receptor (beta chain) sequence. Its antigen is currently unknown. Trimming removed 5 bases from V and 2 bases from J; junction bases left unmatched: 1. Germline V CDR1 and CDR2: GTSNPN, SVGIG (reference sequence). This CDR3 spans 12 amino acids. The sample comes from a study of T cell responses to AZD1222 COVID-19 vaccine. General study findings and limits: The study found vaccine-associated CD4 TCRs spanning spike, dominant at 160-218 and 743-854. The sample set comprised mostly white British donors with more females, and clonal diversity was possibly underestimated.

Assay: immunoSEQ multiplex PCR; the TCRdb copy retains only in-frame clones and omits some. The top ten hold around 2.5% of the sample, which has about 150,000 clones, almost 95% seen once. The sequencing here drew on peripheral blood, taken on day 0 of AZD1222 vaccination. The V call is TRBV30, the J call TRBJ1-1; TRBD1 agrees at 8 bases. This receptor was obtained from an adult in good health. The CDR3 spells CAWDRGNTEAFF. As DNA, the CDR3 is TGTGCCTGGGACAGGGGAAACACTGAAGCTTTCTTT.